These T cell receptor beta chains were read from a single sample in a study of graft-versus-host responses after intestinal transplantation. The repertoire was sequenced with immunoSEQ multiplex PCR; TCRdb's copy has only in-frame clones and lacks some. The top ten clones hold around 5.8% of a sample with around 97,000 clones, about 93% of them seen once. These receptors' antigens are unknown. Sequences were derived from unstimulated CD8+ T cells sorted from spleen or lymph node cells, sampled before intestinal transplant. These receptors were taken from a human donor who received an intestinal transplant. Both conserved end residues are part of each CDR3. A D gene is named only where the DNA matches it firmly. A clone size is listed for some rows: how often the clone was seen (once, few, many), or a class if it is expanded.

j_gene	v_gene	d_gene	abundance	CDR3aa	CDR3nt
TRBJ2-3	TRBV5-4	-	-	CASSFQGTGPTSTDTQYF	TGTGCCAGCAGCTTTCAGGGTACGGGACCAACGAGCACAGATACGCAGTATTTT
TRBJ2-1	TRBV5-6	TRBD2	-	CASSSGLAGGLEQFF	TGTGCCAGCAGCTCTGGACTAGCGGGGGGGCTTGAGCAGTTCTTC
TRBJ2-1	TRBV27	TRBD2	-	CASSPGGRYEQFF	TGTGCCAGCAGTCCGGGGGGGAGGTATGAGCAGTTCTTC
TRBJ1-1	TRBV27	TRBD1	-	CASSPQGQFEAFF	TGTGCCAGCAGCCCCCAGGGACAGTTTGAAGCTTTCTTT
TRBJ2-5	TRBV6-5	-	-	CASSGMEETQYF	TGTGCCAGCAGTGGCATGGAAGAGACCCAGTACTTC
TRBJ1-1	TRBV6-5	TRBD1	-	CASSPRTGWTEAFF	TGTGCCAGCAGTCCCAGGACAGGGTGGACTGAAGCTTTCTTT
TRBJ2-7	TRBV4-1	-	-	CASSQDRTPSYEQYF	TGCGCCAGCAGCCAAGATCGAACCCCATCCTACGAGCAGTACTTC
TRBJ2-1	TRBV13	-	-	CASTLTGLGEQFF	TGTGCCAGCACGTTAACGGGTTTGGGTGAGCAGTTCTTC
TRBJ1-3	TRBV15	-	once	CATSKVEGNTIYF	TGTGCCACCAGCAAGGTAGAGGGAAACACCATATATTTT
TRBJ2-1	TRBV4-1	TRBD2	-	CASSQPLAGGREQFF	TGCGCCAGCAGCCAACCCTTAGCGGGGGGGAGGGAGCAGTTCTTC
TRBJ1-1	TRBV27	-	-	CASSLSLGNTEAFF	TGTGCCAGCAGTTTATCATTGGGGAACACTGAAGCTTTCTTT
TRBJ2-3	TRBV5-6	-	-	CASSTTDIEGADTQYF	TGTGCCAGCAGCACGACGGACATCGAGGGCGCAGATACGCAGTATTTT
TRBJ2-3	TRBV19	TRBD2	-	CASHGGGTDTQYF	TGTGCCAGCCATGGGGGGGGCACAGATACGCAGTATTTT
TRBJ2-1	TRBV7-6	-	-	CASSLGPGGLSYNEQFF	TGTGCCAGCAGCTTAGGCCCCGGGGGCCTGTCCTACAATGAGCAGTTCTTC
TRBJ2-1	TRBV5-1	-	-	CASSQTSTQFF	TGCGCCAGCAGCCAAACTAGCACGCAGTTCTTC
TRBJ2-3	TRBV5-4	TRBD2	-	CASSLAGGITDTQYF	TGTGCCAGCAGCTTAGCGGGGGGGATCACAGATACGCAGTATTTT
TRBJ2-3	TRBV4-1	-	-	CASSPISHSTDTQYF	TGCGCCAGCAGCCCCATTTCCCATAGCACAGATACGCAGTATTTT
TRBJ1-1	TRBV9	-	-	CASSVVEGWSEAFF	TGTGCCAGCAGCGTAGTGGAGGGGTGGTCTGAAGCTTTCTTT
TRBJ2-7	TRBV4-1	-	-	CASSPLGVNSYEQYF	TGCGCCAGCAGCCCCCTCGGGGTGAACTCCTACGAGCAGTACTTC
TRBJ2-5	TRBV11-2	-	-	CASSLLETQYF	TGTGCCAGCAGCTTATTGGAGACCCAGTACTTC
TRBJ2-1	TRBV6-6	-	-	CASSYYLQGSYNEQFF	TGTGCCAGCAGTTACTACCTCCAGGGGTCCTACAATGAGCAGTTCTTC
TRBJ2-5	TRBV2	-	-	CASGGVVGTLQETQYF	TGTGCCAGCGGGGGCGTGGTAGGGACCCTCCAAGAGACCCAGTACTTC
TRBJ1-2	TRBV6-5	TRBD1	-	CASSTTGGPYGYTF	TGTGCCAGCAGTACCACAGGGGGCCCCTATGGCTACACCTTC
TRBJ2-3	TRBV6-1	-	few	CASTGLRGDTQYF	TGTGCCAGCACCGGACTCAGGGGAGATACGCAGTATTTT
TRBJ2-7	TRBV7-7	TRBD1	-	CASSPTGNSYEQYF	TGTGCCAGCAGCCCGACAGGGAACTCCTACGAGCAGTACTTC
TRBJ2-3	TRBV7-9	-	-	CASSLSPSGGGADTQYF	TGTGCCAGCAGTTTATCCCCCTCGGGGGGCGGCGCAGATACGCAGTATTTT
TRBJ2-1	TRBV27	TRBD1	once	CASSWGQDYNEQFF	TGTGCCAGCAGTTGGGGACAGGACTACAATGAGCAGTTCTTC
TRBJ1-1	TRBV9	-	-	CASSVPPCEAFF	TGTGCCAGCAGCGTACCCCCATGTGAAGCTTTCTTT
TRBJ2-7	TRBV6-6	-	few	CASSRQDSYEQYF	TGTGCCAGCAGCCGACAGGACTCCTACGAGCAGTACTTC
TRBJ1-6	TRBV4-2	TRBD1	few	CASSRGQGGYNSPLHF	TGTGCCAGCAGCCGAGGACAGGGAGGCTATAATTCACCCCTCCACTTT
TRBJ1-3	TRBV6-1	-	-	CASRTGPSSGNTIYF	TGTGCCAGCAGGACCGGACCGAGCTCTGGAAACACCATATATTTT
TRBJ2-2	TRBV7-6	-	-	CASSLPRGYDTGELFF	TGTGCCAGCAGCTTACCCCGGGGGTATGACACCGGGGAGCTGTTTTTT
TRBJ2-7	TRBV7-6	-	-	CASSLDVTYEQYF	TGTGCCAGCAGTTTGGACGTAACCTACGAGCAGTACTTC
TRBJ1-1	TRBV5-4	-	-	CASSRETGIEAFF	TGTGCCAGCAGCCGTGAGACAGGAATCGAAGCTTTCTTT
TRBJ1-1	TRBV9	TRBD1	-	CASSPRTGTEAFF	TGTGCCAGCAGCCCCCGGACAGGCACTGAAGCTTTCTTT
TRBJ2-7	TRBV27	-	-	CASSLAAGSYEQYF	TGTGCCAGCAGCTTAGCGGCAGGGTCCTACGAGCAGTACTTC
TRBJ2-7	TRBV4-2	TRBD1	-	CASSQEGDRVDEQYF	TGTGCCAGCAGCCAAGAAGGGGACAGGGTCGACGAGCAGTACTTC
TRBJ2-2	TRBV4-2	TRBD2	-	CASSQVLAGGPGTGELFF	TGTGCCAGCAGCCAAGTGCTAGCGGGAGGGCCGGGAACCGGGGAGCTGTTTTTT
TRBJ2-7	TRBV6-5	TRBD2	-	CASGTTYSYEQYF	TGTGCCAGCGGGACTACCTACTCCTACGAGCAGTACTTC
TRBJ1-1	TRBV15	-	-	CATSRARDRREDTEAFF	TGTGCCACCAGCAGAGCCCGAGACAGACGAGAAGACACTGAAGCTTTCTTT